The clone carrying this T cell receptor (beta chain) was seen only a few times. The V gene's germline CDR1 is MNHGY and CDR2 SAAAGT. The CDR3 consists of 15 residues. V trimming: 8 bases; J trimming: 4 bases; junction bases outside the gene matches: 11. The sample belongs to a study of T cells in localized non-small cell lung cancer. Libraries were prepared by immunoSEQ multiplex PCR; TCRdb keeps only in-frame clonotypes and omits some of them. Of roughly 4,000 clones listed, more than 25% are singletons. The receptor was isolated from a man between 40 and 75 years old with stage II lung adenocarcinoma. Sequences were derived from lung tumor tissue, sampled before any cancer treatment. The chain joins TRBV6-8 to TRBJ1-5; 7 positions agree with TRBD1. The CDR3 loop reads CASLWEQGINQPQHF. The CDR3 coding sequence is TGTGCCAGCCTTTGGGAACAGGGGATAAATCAGCCCCAGCATTTT.